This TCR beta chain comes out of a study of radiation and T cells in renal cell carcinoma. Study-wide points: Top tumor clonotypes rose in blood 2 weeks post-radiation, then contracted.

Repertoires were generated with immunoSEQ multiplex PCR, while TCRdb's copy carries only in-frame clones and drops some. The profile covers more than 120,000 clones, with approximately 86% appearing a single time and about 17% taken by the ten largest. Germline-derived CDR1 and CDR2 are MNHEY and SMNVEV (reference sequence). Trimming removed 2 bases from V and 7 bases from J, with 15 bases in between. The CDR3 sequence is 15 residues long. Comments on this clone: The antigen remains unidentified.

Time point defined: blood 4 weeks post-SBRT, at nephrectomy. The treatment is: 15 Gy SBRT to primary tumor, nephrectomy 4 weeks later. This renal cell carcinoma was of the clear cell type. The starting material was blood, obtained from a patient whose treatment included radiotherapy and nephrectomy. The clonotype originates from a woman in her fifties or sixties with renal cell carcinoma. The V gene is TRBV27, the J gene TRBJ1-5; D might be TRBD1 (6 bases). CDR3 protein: CASSLNSGVAQPQHF. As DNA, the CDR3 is TGTGCCAGCAGTTTAAATTCAGGGGTTGCCCAGCCCCAGCATTTT.